Listed below are T cell receptor beta chains from one sample, sequenced in a study of T cell responses to AZD1222 COVID-19 vaccine. Sequenced by immunoSEQ multiplex PCR; TCRdb stores in-frame clones only, minus some. Among 150,000 or so clones listed, approximately 92% were seen once. Sample: peripheral blood, taken on day 0 of AZD1222 vaccination. These receptors came from an adult in good health. Each CDR3 is given without its conserved first and last residue.

v_gene,j_gene,CDR3aa
TRBV10-3,TRBJ2-3,AISERGGPGAQY
TRBV3-1/TRBV3-2,TRBJ1-1,ASSQGKGTRPFEAF
TRBV20-1,TRBJ1-2,SASQGYGYT
TRBV14,TRBJ2-7,ASSQDQTSGSREQY
TRBV5-1,TRBJ1-1,ASSWGDPGTEAF
TRBV28,TRBJ2-2,ASSSYGLTKFTGELF
TRBV11-2,TRBJ2-3,ASGLSDTQY
TRBV11-2,TRBJ1-2,ASSFTDRNYGYT
TRBV7-6,TRBJ2-1,ASSSSSGGAVYNEQF
TRBV9,TRBJ2-3,ASSPGGGTDTQY
TRBV10-3,TRBJ1-5,AISDPLAWGNQPQH
TRBV5-1,TRBJ1-3,ASSLGHGIGNTIY
TRBV27,TRBJ2-7,ASSLTPGLTYEQY
TRBV6-5,TRBJ1-1,ASSPGPRMNTEAF
TRBV2,TRBJ2-3,ASSGELAGAGDTQY
TRBV5-6,TRBJ1-6,ASSIPGPNSPLH
TRBV29-1,TRBJ2-7,SADAGYEQY
TRBV27,TRBJ2-7,ASSFSQEGASTSYEQY
TRBV5-1,TRBJ2-1,ASSLGTSGSFYNEQF
TRBV2,TRBJ1-4,ASRKDLGEKLF
TRBV5-8,TRBJ1-2,ASSGRSRNYGYT
TRBV30,TRBJ1-2,AWSPSAGTLRGYT
TRBV7-3,TRBJ2-5,ASSAPQGAGETQY
TRBV6-1,TRBJ1-2,ASSEPGQLSTNYGYT
TRBV30,TRBJ1-4,AWSPGQGEREKLF
TRBV7-8,TRBJ1-5,ASSLAVGGSNQPQH